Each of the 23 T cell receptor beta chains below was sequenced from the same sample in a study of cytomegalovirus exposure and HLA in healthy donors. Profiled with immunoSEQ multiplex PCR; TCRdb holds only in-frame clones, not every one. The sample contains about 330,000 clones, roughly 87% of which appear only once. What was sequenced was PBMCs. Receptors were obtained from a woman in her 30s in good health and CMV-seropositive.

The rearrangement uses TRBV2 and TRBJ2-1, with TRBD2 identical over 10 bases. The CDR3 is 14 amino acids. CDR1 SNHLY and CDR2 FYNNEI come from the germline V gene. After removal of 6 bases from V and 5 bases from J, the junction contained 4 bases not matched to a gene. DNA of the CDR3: TGTGCCAGCAGCGGACTAGCGGCTAACAATGAGCAGTTCTTC. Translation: CASSGLAANNEQFF.

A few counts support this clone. CDR3 nucleotides: TGTGCCAGCAGCAAATCCGGAGGAAAGAACGAGCAGTACTTC. Translating gives CASSKSGGKNEQYF. The genes are TRBV21-1 and TRBJ2-5; TRBD2 is the table's D call and was not checked against the DNA. The closer fit of TRBJ2-7 to the DNA end suggests the J call may be wrong. TRBV21-1 is noted as a pseudogene. The CDR3 contains 14 residues.

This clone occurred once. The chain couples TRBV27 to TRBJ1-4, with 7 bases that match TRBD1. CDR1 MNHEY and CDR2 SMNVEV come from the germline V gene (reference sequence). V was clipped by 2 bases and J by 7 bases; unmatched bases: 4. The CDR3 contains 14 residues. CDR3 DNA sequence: TGTGCCAGCAGTTTAAGGGGGCGCGGTGAAAAACTGTTTTTT. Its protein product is CASSLRGRGEKLFF.

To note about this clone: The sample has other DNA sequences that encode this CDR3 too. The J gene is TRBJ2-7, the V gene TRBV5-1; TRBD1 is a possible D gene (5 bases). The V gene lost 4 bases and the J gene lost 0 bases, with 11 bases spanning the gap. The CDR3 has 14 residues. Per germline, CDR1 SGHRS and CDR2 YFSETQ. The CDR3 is CASSLQGSSYEQYF. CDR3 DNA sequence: TGCGCCAGCAGCCTCCAGGGAAGCTCCTACGAGCAGTACTTC.

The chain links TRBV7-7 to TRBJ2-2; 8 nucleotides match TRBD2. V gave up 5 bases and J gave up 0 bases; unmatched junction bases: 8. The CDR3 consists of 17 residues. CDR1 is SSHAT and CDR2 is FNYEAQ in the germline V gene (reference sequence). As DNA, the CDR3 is TGTGCCAGCAGCCCCGGAGCGGGGGATTCGAACACCGGGGAGCTGTTTTTT. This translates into CASSPGAGDSNTGELFF.

This chain's CDR3 is CASSFGQANTEAFF. The CDR3 DNA reads as TGTGCCAGCAGCTTCGGACAGGCGAACACTGAAGCTTTCTTT. The genes are TRBV7-2 and TRBJ1-1; 7 bases line up with TRBD1. This CDR3 is built from 14 residues. The germline V gene encodes CDR1 SGHTA and CDR2 FQGNSA. V lost 3 bases to trimming and J lost 1 base; unmatched junction nucleotides: 2.

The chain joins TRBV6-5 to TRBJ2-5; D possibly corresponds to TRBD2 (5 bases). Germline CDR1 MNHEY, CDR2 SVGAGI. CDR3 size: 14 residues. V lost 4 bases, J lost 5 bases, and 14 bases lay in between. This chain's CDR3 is CASSSGPRGETQYF. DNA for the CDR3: TGTGCCAGCAGTTCTGGACCCCGCGGGGAGACCCAGTACTTC.

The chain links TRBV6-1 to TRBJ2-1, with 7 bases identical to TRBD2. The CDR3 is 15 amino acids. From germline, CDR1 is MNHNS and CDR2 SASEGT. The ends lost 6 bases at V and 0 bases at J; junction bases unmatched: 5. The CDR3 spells CASSLPGGSYNEQFF. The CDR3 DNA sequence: TGTGCCAGCAGCCTTCCGGGGGGCTCCTACAATGAGCAGTTCTTC.

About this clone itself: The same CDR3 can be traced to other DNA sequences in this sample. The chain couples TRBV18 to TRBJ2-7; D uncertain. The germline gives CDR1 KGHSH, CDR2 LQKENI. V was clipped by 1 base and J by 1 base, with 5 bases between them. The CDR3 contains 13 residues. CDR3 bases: TGTGCCAGCTCACCACAAGGGTCCTACGAGCAGTACTTC. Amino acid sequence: CASSPQGSYEQYF.

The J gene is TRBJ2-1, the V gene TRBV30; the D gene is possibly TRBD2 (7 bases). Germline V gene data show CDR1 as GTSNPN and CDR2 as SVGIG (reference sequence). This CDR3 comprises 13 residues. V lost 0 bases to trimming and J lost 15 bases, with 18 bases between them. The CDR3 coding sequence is TGTGCCTGGAGTGTAAGGGGGGGGGCCCTCACGTTCTTC. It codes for CAWSVRGGALTFF.

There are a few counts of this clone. The DNA for the CDR3 is TGTGCCAGCAGTGAGGTTTCAGGGGGCGCCGAGCAGTACTTC. Translation gives CASSEVSGGAEQYF. J is TRBJ2-7 and V is TRBV6-4, with TRBD1 matching over 8 bases. Per the germline V gene, CDR1 is MRHNA and CDR2 is SNTAGT. The CDR3 contains 14 residues. Trimming took 3 bases from V and 6 from J; bases not matched to a gene: 7.

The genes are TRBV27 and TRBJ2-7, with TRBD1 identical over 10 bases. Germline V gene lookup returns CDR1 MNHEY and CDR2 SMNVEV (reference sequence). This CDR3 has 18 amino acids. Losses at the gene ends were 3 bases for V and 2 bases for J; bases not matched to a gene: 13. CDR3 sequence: CASSFSGRDRGLTYEQYF. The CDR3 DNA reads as TGTGCCAGCAGTTTCTCGGGGCGGGACAGGGGCCTCACCTACGAGCAGTACTTC.

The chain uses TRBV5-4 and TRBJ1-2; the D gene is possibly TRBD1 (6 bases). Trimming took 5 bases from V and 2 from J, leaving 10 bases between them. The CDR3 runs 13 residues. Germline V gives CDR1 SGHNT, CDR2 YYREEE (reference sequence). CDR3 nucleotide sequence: TGTGCCAGCAGATCCGGGACAAACTATGGCTACACCTTC. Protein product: CASRSGTNYGYTF.

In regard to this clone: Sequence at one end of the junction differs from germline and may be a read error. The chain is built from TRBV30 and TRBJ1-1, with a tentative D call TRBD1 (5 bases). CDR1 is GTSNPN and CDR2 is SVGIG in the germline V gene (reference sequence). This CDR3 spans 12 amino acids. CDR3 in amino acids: CAWSWGNAEAFF. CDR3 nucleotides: TGTGCCTGGAGTTGGGGGAACGCTGAAGCTTTCTTT. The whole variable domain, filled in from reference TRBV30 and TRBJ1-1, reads SQTIHQWPATLVQPVGSPLSLECTVEGTSNPNLYWYRQAAGRGLQLLFYSVGIGQISSEVPQNLSASRPQDRQFILSSKKLLLSDSGFYLCAWSWGNAEAFFGQGTRLTVV.

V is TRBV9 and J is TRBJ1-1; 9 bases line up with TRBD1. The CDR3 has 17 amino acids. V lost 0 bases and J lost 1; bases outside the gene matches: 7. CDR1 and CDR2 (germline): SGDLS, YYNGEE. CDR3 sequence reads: CASSVAAGQGPNTEAFF. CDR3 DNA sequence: TGTGCCAGCAGCGTAGCTGCGGGACAGGGACCGAACACTGAAGCTTTCTTT.

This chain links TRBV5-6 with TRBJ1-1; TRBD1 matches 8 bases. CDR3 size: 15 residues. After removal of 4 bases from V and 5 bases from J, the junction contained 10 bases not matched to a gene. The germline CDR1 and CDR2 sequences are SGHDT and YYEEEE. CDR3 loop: CASSIPDRGGTEAFF. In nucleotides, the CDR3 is TGTGCCAGCAGCATTCCTGACAGGGGAGGGACTGAAGCTTTCTTT.

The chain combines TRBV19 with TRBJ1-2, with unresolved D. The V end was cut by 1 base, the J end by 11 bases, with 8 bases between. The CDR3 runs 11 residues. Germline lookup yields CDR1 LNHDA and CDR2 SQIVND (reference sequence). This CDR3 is CASSIGVGYTF. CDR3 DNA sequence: TGTGCCAGTAGTATAGGGGTCGGGTACACCTTC.

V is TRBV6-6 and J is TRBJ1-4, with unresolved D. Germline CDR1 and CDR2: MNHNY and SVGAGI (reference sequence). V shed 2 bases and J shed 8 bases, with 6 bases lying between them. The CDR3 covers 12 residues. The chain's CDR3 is CASSYAGEKLFF. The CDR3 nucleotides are TGTGCCAGCAGTTACGCGGGGGAAAAACTGTTTTTT.

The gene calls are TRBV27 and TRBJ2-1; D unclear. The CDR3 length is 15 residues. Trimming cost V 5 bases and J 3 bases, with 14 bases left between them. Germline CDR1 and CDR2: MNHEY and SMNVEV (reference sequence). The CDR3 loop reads CASSLNTFLYNEQFF. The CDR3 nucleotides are TGTGCCAGCAGTCTAAACACATTCCTCTACAATGAGCAGTTCTTC.

The CDR3 region is CASSPLLVMGEQYF. The CDR3 nucleotides are TGTGCCAGCAGCCCGTTACTGGTGATGGGGGAGCAGTACTTC. J is TRBJ2-7 and V is TRBV4-2; D call uncertain. CDR1 and CDR2 from the germline V gene are LGHNA and YNFKEQ. The CDR3 has 14 amino acids. V gave up 4 bases and J gave up 7 bases, with 17 bases separating them.

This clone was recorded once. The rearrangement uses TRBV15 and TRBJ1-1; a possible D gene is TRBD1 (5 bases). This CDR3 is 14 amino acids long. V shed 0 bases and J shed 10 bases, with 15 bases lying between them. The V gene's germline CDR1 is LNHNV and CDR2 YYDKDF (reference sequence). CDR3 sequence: CATSRDLTQGGAFF. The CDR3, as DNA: TGTGCCACCAGCAGAGATCTTACGCAGGGAGGAGCTTTCTTT. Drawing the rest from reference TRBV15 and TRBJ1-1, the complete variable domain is DAMVIQNPRYQVTQFGKPVTLSCSQTLNHNVMYWYQQKSSQAPKLLFHYYDKDFNNEADTPDNFQSRRPNTSFCFLDIRSPGLGDTAMYLCATSRDLTQGGAFFGQGTRLTVV.

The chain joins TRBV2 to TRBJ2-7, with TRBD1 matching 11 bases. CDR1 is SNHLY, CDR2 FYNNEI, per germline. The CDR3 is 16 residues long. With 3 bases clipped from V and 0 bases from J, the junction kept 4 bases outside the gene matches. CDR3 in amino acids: CASSDRTGGSSYEQYF. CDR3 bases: TGTGCCAGCAGTGACCGGACAGGGGGCTCCTCCTACGAGCAGTACTTC. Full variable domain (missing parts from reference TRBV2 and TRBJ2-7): EPEVTQTPSHQVTQMGQEVILRCVPISNHLYFYWYRQILGQKVEFLVSFYNNEISEKSEIFDDQFSVERPDGSNFTLKIRSTKLEDSAMYFCASSDRTGGSSYEQYFGPGTRLTVT.

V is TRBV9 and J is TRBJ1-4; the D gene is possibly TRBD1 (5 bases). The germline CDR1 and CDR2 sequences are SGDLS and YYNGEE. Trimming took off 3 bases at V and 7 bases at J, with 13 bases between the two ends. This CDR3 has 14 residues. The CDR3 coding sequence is TGTGCCAGCAGCGGGCGGGGCGGTAGTGAAAAACTGTTTTTT. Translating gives CASSGRGGSEKLFF.